The next 32 T cell receptor beta chains were all read from a single sample in a study of blood T cells in healthy people across ages. Through a sample-barcoded 5' primer and a J-beta primer mix, a second PCR was run for about 6 to 11 cycles. MiXCR was run by TCRdb on the 5' RACE reads, yielding one entry per CDR3 protein. The data contain 1.5 million to 2 million distinct CDR3 sequences, roughly 43% of them singletons. The sample comprised blood. These receptors were taken from a human donor in good health.

This clonotype has just one count. The chain is built from TRBV12-3 or TRBV12-4 and TRBJ2-5, with D tentatively TRBD1 (5 bases). V was trimmed by 3 bases and J by 4 bases, leaving 15 bases between them. CDR3 size: 15 residues. DNA for the CDR3: TGTGCCAGCAGTTTTAATGCAGGGCTCAGAGAGACCCAGTACTTC. Translation gives CASSFNAGLRETQYF.

The chain is built from TRBV11-2 and TRBJ2-3, with D perhaps matching TRBD2 (6 bases). The V end was cut by 1 base, the J end by 3 bases, with 17 bases between. The V gene's germline CDR1 is SGHAT and CDR2 FQNNGV. There are 17 residues in the CDR3. The CDR3 here is CASSLVRTGGLTDTQYF. The CDR3 nucleotides read TGTGCCAGCAGCTTAGTTAGAACAGGAGGGTTGACAGATACGCAGTATTTT.

The V and J genes are TRBV15 and TRBJ1-2, with 7 positions matching TRBD1. Germline-derived CDR1 and CDR2 are LNHNV and YYDKDF (reference sequence). This CDR3 contains 15 residues. With V trimmed by 1 base and J by 8 bases, 10 bases remained unmatched. As DNA, the CDR3 is TGTGCCACCAGCAGAGTAGCCTTACAGGGGCGCGGCTACACCTTC. Translated, it gives CATSRVALQGRGYTF.

The sample holds a few counts of this clonotype. V and J are TRBV20-1 and TRBJ2-1, with 14 bases identical to TRBD2. The germline V gene encodes CDR1 DFQATT and CDR2 SNEGSKA (reference sequence). J gave up 10 bases and V 5 bases, and 19 bases lay outside the gene matches. The CDR3 length is 18 residues. The CDR3 region is CSAPTGLAGATTLREQFF. Written as DNA, the CDR3 is TGCAGTGCTCCGACGGGACTAGCGGGGGCTACCACCCTACGAGAGCAGTTCTTC.

At least ten counts were recorded for this clonotype. The chain links TRBV7-3 to TRBJ2-7, with D maybe TRBD1 (6 bases). Germline CDR1 and CDR2: SGHTA and FQGTGA. The CDR3 has 13 amino acids. V lost 5 bases and J lost 4, with 12 bases in between. CDR3 sequence (DNA): TGTGCCAGCAGCCCCCGGACAGTATACGAGCAGTACTTC. This encodes CASSPRTVYEQYF. The full variable domain, with the rest looked up from reference TRBV7-3 and TRBJ2-7, is GAGVSQTPSNKVTEKGKYVELRCDPISGHTALYWYRQSLGQGPEFLIYFQGTGAADDSGLPNDRFFAVRPEGSVSTLKIQRTERGDSAVYLCASSPRTVYEQYFGPGTRLTVT.

This clonotype appeared once. V is TRBV9 and J is TRBJ1-2, with 9 nucleotides matching TRBD1. The J segment lost 8 bases and the V segment lost 0 bases, leaving 5 bases of the junction unmatched. CDR3 length: 14 amino acids. Germline V gene lookup returns CDR1 SGDLS and CDR2 YYNGEE. The CDR3 nucleotides are TGTGCCAGCAGCGTAGACGGGACAGGGAACGGCTACACCTTC. Translated: CASSVDGTGNGYTF.

The V call is TRBV6-6, the J call TRBJ1-5; D unresolved. Germline assignment: CDR1 MNHNY and CDR2 SVGAGI (reference sequence). The V and J ends lost 6 bases and 2 bases respectively, with 11 bases between them. The CDR3 extends over 14 amino acids. The CDR3 coding sequence is TGTGCCAGCAGATTAAATGTAGGCAATCAGCCCCAGCATTTT. It translates to CASRLNVGNQPQHF.

This chain links TRBV20-1 with TRBJ1-1; 8 bases align to TRBD1. From germline, CDR1 is DFQATT and CDR2 SNEGSKA (reference sequence). The CDR3 covers 14 residues. Trimming took 2 bases from V and 5 from J; bases not matched to a gene: 7. The CDR3 reads CSARSIQGETEAFF. The CDR3 DNA follows: TGCAGTGCTAGATCGATACAGGGGGAAACTGAAGCTTTCTTT.

This clonotype was recorded at least ten times. The chain links TRBV9 to TRBJ2-4; possibly TRBD2 for D (5 bases). The length of the CDR3 is 15 residues. Trimming pared 0 bases from V and 8 bases from J, leaving 15 bases between. Per the germline V gene, CDR1 is SGDLS and CDR2 is YYNGEE. DNA of the CDR3: TGTGCCAGCAGCGTAGAACAGTCCTTGGAGGACATTCAGTACTTC. Its translation is CASSVEQSLEDIQYF. The full variable domain, with the rest looked up from reference TRBV9 and TRBJ2-4, is DSGVTQTPKHLITATGQRVTLRCSPRSGDLSVYWYQQSLDQGLQFLIQYYNGEERAKGNILERFSAQQFPDLHSELNLSSLELGDSALYFCASSVEQSLEDIQYFGAGTRLSVL.

This clonotype was detected a few times. V and J are TRBV7-3 and TRBJ2-7, with a tentative D call TRBD2 (5 bases). V was cut by 5 bases and J by 4 bases, with 12 bases left in between. In germline, CDR1 is SGHTA, CDR2 FQGTGA. The CDR3 is 13 amino acids. In nucleotides, the CDR3 is TGTGCCAGCAGCGCCGGGGTACTTTACGAGCAGTACTTC. Translated: CASSAGVLYEQYF.

CDR3 DNA: TGCGCCAGCAGCCAGGGGGTGGGGCAGTTCTTC. It encodes CASSQGVGQFF. The chain couples TRBV4-3 to TRBJ2-1, with D possibly being TRBD1 or TRBD2 (5 bases each). Looked up from germline, CDR1 is LGHNA and CDR2 is YSLEER. The CDR3 extends over 11 amino acids. V dropped 3 bases and J dropped 12 bases, with 9 bases sitting between them.

This clonotype was counted only a few times. V and J are TRBV7-2 and TRBJ2-5; TRBD1 matches at 9 bases. CDR3 length: 14 residues. After removal of 5 bases from V and 6 bases from J, the junction contained 7 bases not matched to a gene. Germline V gene data show CDR1 as SGHTA and CDR2 as FQGNSA. The CDR3 DNA sequence: TGTGCCAGCAGCGGACGCGGACAGGGGAAGACCCAGTACTTC. Amino acids: CASSGRGQGKTQYF.

This chain uses TRBV6-2 or TRBV6-3 with TRBJ1-5, with D tentatively TRBD1 (6 bases). The CDR3 extends over 17 amino acids. V was trimmed by 2 bases and J by 2 bases, leaving 16 bases between them. Germline-derived CDR1 and CDR2 are MNHEY and SVGEGT. For the CDR3, the DNA is TGTGCCAGCAGTTACCCTACAGGGTGGTCCGGCAATCAGCCCCAGCATTTT. This translates into CASSYPTGWSGNQPQHF.

The genes are TRBV7-3 and TRBJ2-3; TRBD2 matches 7 bases. The J segment lost 2 bases and the V segment lost 1 base, leaving 3 bases of the junction unmatched. Germline V CDR1 and CDR2: SGHTA, FQGTGA. The CDR3 is 15 amino acids. The chain's CDR3 is CASSLISGDTDTQYF. DNA for the CDR3: TGTGCCAGCAGCTTAATAAGCGGGGACACAGATACGCAGTATTTT.

This clonotype was counted a few times. The CDR3 loop is CASSQLIGETQYF. The CDR3 nucleotides are TGTGCCAGCAGCCAGTTAATTGGAGAGACCCAGTACTTC. The chain is built from TRBV3-1 and TRBJ2-5; D is undetermined. This CDR3 has 13 amino acids. V was pared by 3 bases and J by 4 bases, with 9 bases between. Germline V gene sequence: CDR1 LGHDT, CDR2 YNNKEL (reference sequence).

The CDR3 protein is CASSQDGWGDGSYEQYF. In nucleotides, the CDR3 is TGCGCCAGCAGCCAAGATGGATGGGGGGACGGTTCCTACGAGCAGTACTTC. The rearrangement uses TRBV4-3 and TRBJ2-7, with a weak D call TRBD2 (6 bases). Trimming pared 0 bases from V and 1 base from J, leaving 16 bases between. Germline V gives CDR1 LGHNA, CDR2 YSLEER. This CDR3 contains 17 residues.

The genes are TRBV5-1 and TRBJ2-7; no clear D. The V end was cut by 1 base, the J end by 1 base, with 12 bases between. The CDR3 extends over 15 amino acids. CDR1 SGHRS and CDR2 YFSETQ come from the germline V gene. CDR3 in DNA: TGCGCCAGCAGCTTGTTCGACGCACGTTCCTACGAGCAGTACTTC. Translating gives CASSLFDARSYEQYF.

Regarding this clonotype: A much larger clonotype is one base distant, so this may be a read error. V is TRBV4-1 and J is TRBJ2-7; possibly TRBD2 for D (5 bases). The germline V gene encodes CDR1 MGHRA and CDR2 YSYEKL. CDR3 size: 15 residues. With 4 bases removed from V and 2 bases from J, the gap between germline ends came to 15 bases. The CDR3 reads CASSPRADSPYEQYF. The CDR3 region has the DNA TGCGCCAGCAGCCCTCGGGCGGACTCACCCTACGAGCAGTACTTC.

The V gene is TRBV20-1, the J gene TRBJ2-7; 7 bases fit TRBD1. CDR1 is DFQATT and CDR2 is SNEGSKA in the germline V gene (reference sequence). The J segment lost 5 bases and the V segment lost 6 bases, leaving 4 bases of the junction unmatched. The CDR3 is 11 residues long. In DNA form, the CDR3 reads TGCAGTGCCGACAGGGCCCACGAGCAGTACTTC. Amino acid sequence: CSADRAHEQYF.

The chain recombines TRBV4-1 with TRBJ1-1; 7 bases match TRBD1. Germline CDR1 MGHRA, CDR2 YSYEKL. V lost 4 bases and J lost 5; bases outside the gene matches: 10. This CDR3 has 15 residues. CDR3 sequence (DNA): TGCGCCAGCAGCCCCCGGGGACAGATTGGGACTGAAGCTTTCTTT. Protein: CASSPRGQIGTEAFF.

The chain couples TRBV25-1 to TRBJ2-1, with a tentative D call TRBD2 (6 bases). The ends were cut back, 6 bases at V and 9 bases at J, with 18 bases in the middle. The CDR3 is 14 residues long. Germline CDR1 MGHDK, CDR2 SYGVNS. The CDR3 region has the DNA TGTGCCAGCAGCCCAGCGCGGAGGAGGGCTGAGCAGTTCTTC. Its protein product is CASSPARRRAEQFF.

The chain joins TRBV5-6 to TRBJ2-5; D possibly corresponds to TRBD2 (6 bases). This CDR3 has 16 residues. CDR1 is SGHDT and CDR2 is YYEEEE in the germline V gene. V was pared by 4 bases and J by 5 bases, with 21 bases between. CDR3 region: CASSNPDYPKAETQYF. In DNA, the CDR3 is TGTGCCAGCAGCAACCCGGACTACCCGAAGGCGGAGACCCAGTACTTC.

V and J are TRBV6-2 or TRBV6-3 and TRBJ2-1; D perhaps matches TRBD2 (5 bases). Germline CDR1 reads MNHEY; CDR2 reads SVGEGT. There are 14 residues in the CDR3. V shed 4 bases and J shed 9 bases, with 16 bases lying between them. Written as DNA, the CDR3 is TGTGCCAGCAGTTCCCGCGAAAACGGGGTTGAGCAGTTCTTC. It translates to CASSSRENGVEQFF.

This chain uses TRBV14 with TRBJ2-1; TRBD2 is a possible D gene (5 bases). CDR1 SGHDN and CDR2 FVKESK come from the germline V gene. The CDR3 consists of 17 residues. Trimming took 0 bases from V and 9 from J, leaving 21 bases between them. The chain's CDR3 is CASSQDASHVYYGEQFF. CDR3 bases: TGTGCCAGCAGCCAAGACGCTAGCCACGTTTACTACGGTGAGCAGTTCTTC.

This clonotype was counted a few times. CDR3 sequence (DNA): TGTGCCACCTTACAGGGGATAGATAATTCACCCCTCCACTTT. Its translation: CATLQGIDNSPLHF. The chain employs TRBV28 and TRBJ1-6; 7 positions match TRBD1. This CDR3 has 14 residues. Germline assignment: CDR1 MDHEN and CDR2 SYDVKM. The J segment lost 5 bases and the V segment lost 10 bases, leaving 8 bases of the junction unmatched. The complete variable domain, with remaining parts taken from reference TRBV28 and TRBJ1-6, reads DVKVTQSSRYLVKRTGEKVFLECVQDMDHENMFWYRQDPGLGLRLIYFSYDVKMKEKGDIPEGYSVSREKKERFSLILESASTNQTSMYLCATLQGIDNSPLHFGNGTRLTVT.

This clonotype has a handful of counts. The CDR3 here is CASSLVQAHEQYF. CDR3 bases: TGTGCCAGCAGCTTAGTTCAGGCCCACGAGCAGTACTTC. The rearrangement joins TRBV7-9 to TRBJ2-7; D remains unclear. Germline CDR1 and CDR2: SEHNR and FQNEAQ (reference sequence). V was clipped by 1 base and J by 5 bases, with 9 bases between them. The CDR3 runs to 13 residues.

This chain links TRBV6-1 with TRBJ1-5; D unresolved. Trimming left V 4 bases short and J 9 bases short, with 13 bases between. CDR1 and CDR2 from the germline V gene are MNHNS and SASEGT. This CDR3 comprises 13 residues. This CDR3 reads CASSVPGRGPQHF. Here the CDR3 DNA reads TGTGCCAGCAGTGTACCCGGCCGAGGGCCCCAGCATTTT.

The chain employs TRBV9 and TRBJ2-1, with TRBD2 matching 9 bases. The CDR3 has 15 amino acids. Germline-derived CDR1 and CDR2 are SGDLS and YYNGEE. With 0 bases clipped from V and 7 bases from J, the junction kept 5 bases outside the gene matches. CDR3 residues: CASSVGGGVRNEQFF. The CDR3 region has the DNA TGTGCCAGCAGCGTAGGCGGGGGGGTCAGAAATGAGCAGTTCTTC.

The DNA of the CDR3 is TGTGCCAGCAGCCTAAGAATCGATACCACAGATACGCAGTATTTT. The encoded protein is CASSLRIDTTDTQYF. The genes are TRBV28 and TRBJ2-3; D is undetermined. V lost 6 bases and J 2 bases, leaving 15 bases between the germline ends. The CDR3 has 15 amino acids. Germline CDR1 and CDR2: MDHEN and SYDVKM.

This clonotype was seen a few times. This chain connects TRBV5-1 to TRBJ1-1, with a tentative D call TRBD1 (6 bases). Germline V gene data show CDR1 as SGHRS and CDR2 as YFSETQ. The CDR3 covers 13 residues. Between the trimmed V and J ends, which lost 5 bases and 1 base, there was a span of 9 bases. In DNA, the CDR3 is TGCGCCAGCAGGGACAGCTGGAACACTGAAGCTTTCTTT. It specifies CASRDSWNTEAFF. Supplemented by reference TRBV5-1 and TRBJ1-1, the full variable domain reads KAGVTQTPRYLIKTRGQQVTLSCSPISGHRSVSWYQQTPGQGLQFLFEYFSETQRNKGNFPGRFSGRQFSNSRSEMNVSTLELGDSALYLCASRDSWNTEAFFGQGTRLTVV.

Regarding this clonotype: An end of the junction does not agree with germline; a read error may underlie this. The V call is TRBV10-3, the J call TRBJ1-6, with 9 nucleotides matching TRBD1. This CDR3 region has 15 residues. Per germline, CDR1 ENHRY and CDR2 SYGVKD. CDR3 sequence reads: CAIRERTGAGSPPHF. The CDR3 DNA follows: TGTGCCATCAGGGAACGGACAGGGGCGGGTTCACCCCCCCACTTT.

The CDR3 is CSASAGGLDEQYF. DNA of the CDR3: TGCAGTGCTAGCGCAGGGGGCTTGGACGAGCAGTACTTC. The rearrangement joins TRBV20-1 to TRBJ2-5; 8 bases line up with TRBD1. The end of the DNA fits TRBJ2-7 better, so the J call may be wrong. CDR1 and CDR2 (germline): DFQATT, SNEGSKA (reference sequence). This CDR3 region has 13 residues.